This T cell receptor beta chain came from a study of CD8 T cells in ankylosing spondylitis. Notes on the study in general: Significant enrichment of disease-linked clones was reported in matched ankylosing spondylitis synovial fluid. Relatively scarce in peripheral blood, disease-linked clones were CD8+. Earlier studies detected some motif variants in reactive arthritis synovial fluid and blood. It appeared that ankylosing spondylitis blood was characterized by a TCR beta motif of several highly homologous variants.

This CDR3 spans 12 amino acids. Germline CDR1 is LGHNT and CDR2 is FRNRAP. Between the trimmed V and J ends, which lost 5 bases and 4 bases, there was a span of 8 bases. Worth noting for this clonotype: Antigen specificity is unknown.

MiXCR, applied by TCRdb to the 5' RACE reads, yields one record per CDR3 protein. This sample carries 670,000 or so distinct CDR3 sequences, roughly 20% of them seen once, and the ten largest clones take 15% to 20%. The specimen sequenced was blood, either unsorted or a sorted T cell fraction (not recorded which). The genes are TRBV12-5 and TRBJ1-1; D unclear. This TCR came from a male donor with ankylosing spondylitis. The CDR3 DNA reads TGTGCTAGTGGTCCCGGGAGCACTGAAGCTTTCTTT. Amino acids: CASGPGSTEAFF. The whole variable domain, filled in from reference TRBV12-5 and TRBJ1-1, reads DARVTQTPRHKVTEMGQEVTMRCQPILGHNTVFWYRQTMMQGLELLAYFRNRAPLDDSGMPKDRFSAEMPDATLATLKIQPSEPRDSAVYFCASGPGSTEAFFGQGTRLTVV.